The 11 T cell receptor beta chains given below trace back to one sample, sequenced in a study of Ad26.COV2.S vaccination and SARS-CoV-2 variants. Measured with immunoSEQ multiplex PCR; TCRdb has only the in-frame clones, and not every one. The sample holds around 300,000 clones, about nine tenths seen once. Treatment here: about 20 received Ad26.COV2.S at low or high dose, single or two shots; several received placebo; per-sample allocation not given. At day 63 after the first vaccine or placebo injection, samples were drawn. This specimen consisted of peripheral blood, obtained in a trial of Ad26.COV2.S vaccine versus placebo. The receptors were sampled from a person between 18 and 65 years old who received the Ad26.COV2.S COVID-19 vaccine or a placebo.

This rearrangement joins TRBV13 to TRBJ1-3, with no clear D. The CDR3 loop spans 15 amino acids. Germline CDR1 reads PRHDT; CDR2 reads FYEKMQ (reference sequence). With 7 bases removed from V and 0 bases from J, the gap between germline ends came to 13 bases. CDR3 residues: CASTIRRSSGNTIYF. The CDR3 DNA follows: TGTGCCAGCACTATTCGACGTAGCTCTGGAAACACCATATATTTT.

The chain has TRBV6-2 or TRBV6-3 and TRBJ1-2; a possible D gene is TRBD1 (5 bases). Germline V lookup: CDR1 MNHEY, CDR2 SVGEGT. V lost 5 bases to trimming and J lost 6 bases, with 19 bases between them. The CDR3 has 15 residues. Here the CDR3 reads CASSPRTGRWDGYTF. CDR3 sequence (DNA): TGTGCCAGCAGTCCGCGGACGGGACGTTGGGATGGCTACACCTTC.

The chain joins TRBV29-1 to TRBJ2-1; maybe TRBD2 (5 bases). V dropped 3 bases and J dropped 0 bases, with 9 bases sitting between them. This CDR3 contains 14 residues. Germline V CDR1 and CDR2: SQVTM, ANQGSEA. The CDR3 region has the DNA TGCAGCGTTGAGGTGGGGAGCTCCTACAATGAGCAGTTCTTC. Translated: CSVEVGSSYNEQFF.

The genes are TRBV2 and TRBJ1-1; no definite D call. The V end was cut by 6 bases, the J end by 0 bases, with 5 bases between. Germline assignment: CDR1 SNHLY and CDR2 FYNNEI. CDR3 length: 12 residues. The CDR3 coding sequence is TGTGCCAGCAGCTTAATGAACACTGAAGCTTTCTTT. This translates into CASSLMNTEAFF. Variable domain in full (rest from reference TRBV2 and TRBJ1-1): EPEVTQTPSHQVTQMGQEVILRCVPISNHLYFYWYRQILGQKVEFLVSFYNNEISEKSEIFDDQFSVERPDGSNFTLKIRSTKLEDSAMYFCASSLMNTEAFFGQGTRLTVV.

This clone occurred once. The V call is TRBV6-5, the J call TRBJ1-4, with 8 bases that match TRBD1. This CDR3 has 15 amino acids. Germline V CDR1 and CDR2: MNHEY, SVGAGI. The ends lost 5 bases at V and 5 bases at J; junction bases unmatched: 7. Here the CDR3 reads CASSRRGQRNEKLFF. The CDR3 DNA sequence: TGTGCCAGCAGTCGCAGGGGGCAAAGGAATGAAAAACTGTTTTTT.

This rearrangement joins TRBV12-5 to TRBJ1-3; 8 bases are a match to TRBD1. The CDR3 totals 18 residues. J lost 0 bases, V lost 3 bases, and 10 bases had no gene match. Germline-derived CDR1 and CDR2 are LGHNT and FRNRAP. The CDR3 coding sequence is TGTGCTAGTGGTTTCAAACCATGGGACAGGAGCTCTGGAAACACCATATATTTT. Its translation is CASGFKPWDRSSGNTIYF.

This chain joins TRBV4-3 and TRBJ2-1; 9 bases fit TRBD2. This CDR3 is 16 amino acids long. V lost 0 bases and J lost 6; bases outside the gene matches: 6. Germline CDR1 reads LGHNA; CDR2 reads YSLEER. In DNA, the CDR3 is TGCGCCAGCAGCCAAGACTCAAGCGGGGGGACCAATGAGCAGTTCTTC. Its protein product is CASSQDSSGGTNEQFF.

This chain uses TRBV4-1 with TRBJ1-5, with D hard to call. V lost 3 bases and J lost 5, with 5 bases in between. From germline, CDR1 is MGHRA and CDR2 YSYEKL. This CDR3 region has 12 residues. The CDR3 reads CASSHPDQPQHF. The CDR3 region has the DNA TGCGCCAGCAGCCACCCCGATCAGCCCCAGCATTTT.

This chain joins TRBV18 and TRBJ1-2; no firm D call. V was cut by 4 bases and J by 6 bases, with 12 bases left in between. The CDR3 loop spans 13 amino acids. CDR1 is KGHSH, CDR2 LQKENI, per germline. In DNA form, the CDR3 reads TGTGCCAGCTCACGTTCAAAAGTGGATGGCTACACCTTC. Its translation is CASSRSKVDGYTF. Filled out from reference TRBV18 and TRBJ1-2, the complete variable domain reads NAGVMQNPRHLVRRRGQEARLRCSPMKGHSHVYWYRQLPEEGLKFMVYLQKENIIDESGMPKERFSAEFPKEGPSILRIQQVVRGDSAAYFCASSRSKVDGYTFGSGTRLTVV.

The CDR3 protein is CASSYRRVFPEAFF. The CDR3 DNA reads TGTGCCAGCAGTTACCGGAGGGTTTTCCCTGAAGCTTTCTTT. The chain is built from TRBV6-2 or TRBV6-3 and TRBJ1-1; D is unresolved. Germline V lookup: CDR1 MNHEY, CDR2 SVGEGT. The CDR3 length is 14 residues. The V end was cut by 2 bases, the J end by 6 bases, with 13 bases between.

V and J are TRBV21-1 and TRBJ2-3; the listed D gene, TRBD2, was not tested against the DNA. TRBV21-1 represents a pseudogene. There are 16 residues in the CDR3. CDR3 sequence reads: CASSKVGGGPGDTQYF. The CDR3 coding sequence is TGTGCCAGCAGCAAAGTCGGGGGAGGGCCCGGAGATACGCAGTATTTT.